Below are 10 T cell receptor beta chains sequenced from a single sample in a study of human T cells and chemical hapten exposure. The time point denotes: patch test 2, 6 weeks after DPC sensitization. Treatment here: therapeutic diphenylcyclopropenone sensitization with weekly scalp DPC. TCRdb fed the RACE reads into MiXCR, producing one record per CDR3 protein. This sample has some 44,000 distinct CDR3 sequences, with 8.9% found just once. This specimen consisted of whole blood, obtained in connection with sensitization to the hapten diphenylcyclopropenone (DPC). Receptors originate from a woman in her forties with alopecia areata. Some clones in this sample may be carry-over from other donors' samples.

This clonotype was seen many times. This chain connects TRBV20-1 to TRBJ1-2; a weak D match, TRBD1 (6 bases). Germline lookup yields CDR1 DFQATT and CDR2 SNEGSKA (reference sequence). The CDR3 spans 13 residues. Trimming cost V 5 bases and J 9 bases, with 19 bases left between them. The CDR3, as DNA: TGCAGTGCTCTCGGACAGTCCGAGGTGAGCTACACCTTC. The encoded protein is CSALGQSEVSYTF.

In its sample, this clonotype was seen many times. The gene calls are TRBV3-2 and TRBJ2-7; no check of the table's D call, TRBD1, against the DNA was made. TRBV3-2 is deemed a pseudogene. There are 14 residues in the CDR3. CDR3 coding DNA: TGTGCCAGCAGCCCCTCCGACTGTCCCTACGAGCAGTACTTC. Translating gives CASSPSDCPYEQYF.

The table lists this clonotype with many counts. The J gene is TRBJ2-2, the V gene TRBV12-3 or TRBV12-4; 8 bases are shared with TRBD1. Unmatched junction bases numbered 2, after V lost 6 bases and J lost 2 bases. The CDR3 runs 14 residues. The CDR3 sequence is CASRGQGNTGELFF. DNA of the CDR3: TGTGCCAGCAGAGGACAGGGTAACACCGGGGAGCTGTTTTTT.

In this sample, this clonotype turned up many times. The chain recombines TRBV29-1 with TRBJ2-1, with D perhaps TRBD1 (7 bases). Trimming shortened V by 4 bases and J by 10 bases, and 11 bases separated the two germline ends. The length of the CDR3 is 11 residues. CDR1 is SQVTM and CDR2 is ANQGSEA in the germline V gene. The CDR3 sequence: CSVGTGGEQFF. Written as DNA, the CDR3 is TGCAGCGTTGGGACAGGAGGGGAGCAGTTCTTC.

This clonotype was counted only a few times. This chain uses TRBV6-1 with TRBJ1-2, with 9 positions matching TRBD1. J was trimmed by 7 bases and V by 6 bases; bases with no gene match: 6. Per the germline V gene, CDR1 is MNHNS and CDR2 is SASEGT. The CDR3 totals 13 residues. CDR3 in DNA: TGTGCCAGCAGAGACAGGGGGGGAATTGGCTACACCTTC. Translated: CASRDRGGIGYTF.

This clonotype has only a few counts. The J gene is TRBJ1-2, the V gene TRBV4-1; D gene unclear. The germline gives CDR1 MGHRA, CDR2 YSYEKL. Deletions cut 1 base from V and 6 bases from J, with 12 bases between. There are 14 residues in the CDR3. DNA for the CDR3: TGCGCCAGCAGCCAAGTAAACTCCTTTGATGGCTACACCTTC. Translated, it gives CASSQVNSFDGYTF.

This clonotype has a count of ten or more. The chain links TRBV20-1 to TRBJ1-1; D ambiguous. The CDR3 runs to 14 residues. Germline CDR1 and CDR2: DFQATT and SNEGSKA (reference sequence). V lost 2 bases, J lost 3 bases, and 13 bases lay in between. The CDR3 nucleotides are TGCAGTGCTAGACCCGACCGCTCTGACACTGAAGCTTTCTTT. Its protein is CSARPDRSDTEAFF.

The sample holds many counts of this clonotype. This chain links TRBV4-1 with TRBJ2-7, with D tentatively TRBD2 (5 bases). The germline V gene has CDR1 MGHRA and CDR2 YSYEKL. Between the trimmed V and J ends, which lost 0 bases and 5 bases, there was a span of 11 bases. The CDR3 is 14 amino acids. The CDR3 protein is CASSQDQRVHEQYF. For the CDR3, the DNA is TGCGCCAGCAGCCAAGATCAGAGGGTCCACGAGCAGTACTTC.

This clonotype was seen ten or more times. This chain links TRBV4-1 with TRBJ2-1; D possibly corresponds to TRBD2 (5 bases). The length of the CDR3 is 14 residues. V dropped 0 bases and J dropped 8 bases, with 11 bases sitting between them. Germline V lookup: CDR1 MGHRA, CDR2 YSYEKL. The CDR3 DNA reads TGCGCCAGCAGCCAAGAAGTCAACGGGGATGAGCAGTTCTTC. It translates to CASSQEVNGDEQFF.

This clonotype was recorded many times. The chain carries TRBV4-3 and TRBJ1-6, with D hard to call. This CDR3 region has 16 residues. Trimming left V 0 bases short and J 9 bases short, with 15 bases between. The V gene's germline CDR1 is LGHNA and CDR2 YSLEER. This chain's CDR3 is CASSQDRAVGTSPLHF. The CDR3 region has the DNA TGCGCCAGCAGCCAAGATAGAGCTGTCGGCACTTCACCCCTCCACTTT.